This T cell receptor (beta chain) was identified in a study of T cell responses to AZD1222 COVID-19 vaccine. General study results and limits: When two AZD1222 doses had been given, Spike-specific TCR breadth and depth rose. Targeting of unmutated variant regions was reportedly seen in nearly half of spike-specific TCRs. Most donors were white British and more were female, and clonal diversity was possibly underestimated. Regions 160-218 and 743-854 dominated among vaccine-associated CD4 TCRs spanning spike.

Notes on this clone: Its antigen is not known.

The data were produced by immunoSEQ multiplex PCR, yet TCRdb's version contains in-frame clones alone and is incomplete. The table shows 150,000 to 200,000 clones, with roughly 92% occurring only once. V was pared by 6 bases and J by 10 bases, with 13 bases of the junction left unmatched. Germline CDR1 is MGHRA and CDR2 is YSYEKL. The CDR3 covers 14 residues. The sequenced sample was peripheral blood, obtained 28 days after the second AZD1222 dose. The TCR originated in an adult who received the AZD1222 COVID-19 vaccine. The rearrangement joins TRBV4-1 to TRBJ1-1; 8 bases match TRBD1. CDR3 residues: CASSPHGQGGSAFF. CDR3 in DNA: TGCGCCAGCAGTCCACACGGACAGGGCGGATCAGCTTTCTTT.